Listed here are 24 T cell receptor beta chains from one sample, sequenced in a study of vaccination and CD4 T cells after COVID-19. Cultured CD4+ T cells had their DNA profiled by the Oncomine TCR Beta short-read assay. TCRdb reprocessed the PCR reads via MiXCR and lists one record per CDR3 protein. Here the sample spans 15,000 to 20,000 distinct CDR3 sequences, roughly 56% being singletons. The antigens for these receptors are not known. Treatment noted: roughly 11-day PBMC culture with coronavirus spike peptide pools or control peptides (ViraFEST assay). Specimen: CD4+ T cells from blood, cultured in vitro. These receptors were collected from a human donor who had recovered from COVID-19.

The V gene is TRBV30, the J gene TRBJ1-2; no clear D. The germline V gene has CDR1 GTSNPN and CDR2 SVGIG (reference sequence). This CDR3 spans 11 amino acids. With 1 base removed from V and 8 bases from J, the gap between germline ends came to 8 bases. CDR3 coding DNA: TGTGCCTGGAGTGAGTTCGGAGGCTACACCTTC. It encodes CAWSEFGGYTF.

J is TRBJ2-4 and V is TRBV15; 7 positions match TRBD1. Germline CDR1 and CDR2: LNHNV and YYDKDF (reference sequence). J was trimmed by 5 bases and V by 1 base; bases with no gene match: 2. The CDR3 is 14 amino acids. The CDR3 loop reads CATSRGDRENIQYF. The CDR3 nucleotides are TGTGCCACCAGCAGAGGTGACAGGGAAAACATTCAGTACTTC.

This CDR3 is CASKVWDSQKFYEQYF. Here the CDR3 DNA reads TGTGCCAGTAAAGTCTGGGACAGTCAGAAATTCTACGAGCAGTACTTC. The chain employs TRBV21-1 and TRBJ2-7; the D call in the table, TRBD1, was not verified against the DNA. TRBV21-1 is a pseudogene locus. The CDR3 is 16 residues long.

This clonotype came up a few times. The chain uses TRBV28 and TRBJ1-5, with D hard to call. Germline values: CDR1 MDHEN, CDR2 SYDVKM. Between the trimmed V and J ends, which lost 6 bases and 3 bases, there was a span of 9 bases. The CDR3 is made up of 13 amino acids. The DNA of the CDR3 is TGTGCCAGCAGCCTCCCCCCCAATCAGCCCCAGCATTTT. Translating gives CASSLPPNQPQHF. The variable domain in full, completed from reference TRBV28 and TRBJ1-5, reads DVKVTQSSRYLVKRTGEKVFLECVQDMDHENMFWYRQDPGLGLRLIYFSYDVKMKEKGDIPEGYSVSREKKERFSLILESASTNQTSMYLCASSLPPNQPQHFGDGTRLSIL.

This chain links TRBV20-1 with TRBJ2-5; D assignment may be TRBD1 or TRBD2 (5 bases each). CDR3 length: 14 amino acids. The germline V gene encodes CDR1 DFQATT and CDR2 SNEGSKA (reference sequence). The germline V and J ends were trimmed by 0 bases and 5 bases, with 13 bases remaining between them. CDR3 amino acids: CSAREVWGGETQYF. CDR3 in DNA: TGCAGTGCTAGAGAAGTGTGGGGCGGGGAGACCCAGTACTTC.

This clonotype was found a few times. The chain is built from TRBV2 and TRBJ1-6; TRBD1 aligns across 8 bases. The CDR3 sequence is 13 residues long. CDR1 is SNHLY, CDR2 FYNNEI, per germline. J gave up 13 bases and V 7 bases, and 9 bases lay outside the gene matches. The CDR3 is CASNRQGTLPLHF. In DNA, the CDR3 is TGTGCCAGCAACAGACAGGGGACGCTTCCCCTCCACTTT. The entire variable domain, with the rest obtained from reference TRBV2 and TRBJ1-6, is as follows: EPEVTQTPSHQVTQMGQEVILRCVPISNHLYFYWYRQILGQKVEFLVSFYNNEISEKSEIFDDQFSVERPDGSNFTLKIRSTKLEDSAMYFCASNRQGTLPLHFGNGTRLTVT.

The V and J genes are TRBV5-1 and TRBJ1-1; D call uncertain. Germline V CDR1 and CDR2: SGHRS, YFSETQ. The CDR3 covers 14 residues. Trimming removed 0 bases at V and 1 base at J, with 7 bases between. The CDR3 sequence is CASSLARANTEAFF. CDR3 sequence (DNA): TGCGCCAGCAGCTTGGCACGGGCGAACACTGAAGCTTTCTTT.

The genes are TRBV15 and TRBJ1-4; no firm D call. The V end was cut by 1 base, the J end by 8 bases, with 14 bases between. Germline CDR1 and CDR2: LNHNV and YYDKDF (reference sequence). The CDR3 contains 15 residues. CDR3 residues: CATSRAPTPGEKLFF. The CDR3 nucleotides read TGTGCCACCAGCAGAGCCCCCACACCGGGGGAAAAACTGTTTTTT.

The chain is built from TRBV4-1 and TRBJ2-2; D ambiguous. Between the trimmed V and J ends, which lost 1 base and 7 bases, there was a span of 7 bases. Per germline, CDR1 MGHRA and CDR2 YSYEKL. The CDR3 runs 13 residues. The CDR3 protein is CASSQGAFGELFF. CDR3 bases: TGCGCCAGCAGCCAAGGAGCATTCGGGGAGCTGTTTTTT.

The chain carries TRBV6-2 or TRBV6-3 and TRBJ2-3; 9 positions agree with TRBD2. V trimming: 7 bases; J trimming: 8 bases; junction bases outside the gene matches: 13. This CDR3 comprises 15 residues. CDR1 and CDR2 (germline): MNHEY, SVGEGT. CDR3 residues: CASKTPGLAFGTQYF. The CDR3 coding sequence is TGTGCCAGCAAAACCCCGGGACTAGCTTTCGGTACGCAGTATTTT.

This rearrangement joins TRBV15 to TRBJ1-4; TRBD1 matches at 8 bases. In germline, CDR1 is LNHNV, CDR2 YYDKDF (reference sequence). Trimming cost V 3 bases and J 4 bases; bases outside gene matches: 4. The CDR3 length is 15 residues. CDR3 in DNA: TGTGCCACCAGCAGTGGACAGGGTTTTAATGAAAAACTGTTTTTT. Translated, it gives CATSSGQGFNEKLFF.

This chain connects TRBV19 to TRBJ2-1, with unresolved D. The CDR3 length is 12 residues. Trimming took off 4 bases at V and 5 bases at J, with 6 bases between the two ends. CDR1 is LNHDA and CDR2 is SQIVND in the germline V gene (reference sequence). DNA for the CDR3: TGTGCCAGTAGTAAGGGCGACAATGAGCAGTTCTTC. Its translation is CASSKGDNEQFF.

The table lists this clonotype with a few counts. Here the CDR3 DNA reads TGTGCCACCAGCAGACACAATGGAAACACCATATATTTT. Translating gives CATSRHNGNTIYF. The chain employs TRBV15 and TRBJ1-3; D not resolved. V dropped 2 bases and J dropped 3 bases, with 5 bases sitting between them. Germline CDR1 is LNHNV and CDR2 is YYDKDF (reference sequence). This CDR3 spans 13 amino acids.

This chain uses TRBV18 with TRBJ2-5; TRBD1 or TRBD2 may be the D gene (6 bases each). The germline gives CDR1 KGHSH, CDR2 LQKENI. Trimming took 3 bases from V and 5 from J, leaving 13 bases between them. The CDR3 length is 14 residues. This CDR3 reads CASSPLGGLETQYF. CDR3 nucleotides: TGTGCCAGCTCACCCCTAGGGGGGTTGGAGACCCAGTACTTC.

The chain combines TRBV6-1 with TRBJ1-2; 8 bases map to TRBD1. V dropped 6 bases and J dropped 8; count of bases not matched to a gene: 11. Germline CDR1 and CDR2: MNHNS and SASEGT. CDR3 length: 14 amino acids. CDR3 residues: CASRKLSTGDGYTF. In nucleotides, the CDR3 is TGTGCCAGCAGAAAACTATCGACAGGGGACGGCTACACCTTC.

The rearrangement uses TRBV20-1 and TRBJ1-4; D is ambiguous. The CDR3 spans 15 residues. The V gene lost 1 base and the J gene lost 8 bases, with 17 bases spanning the gap. The germline CDR1 and CDR2 sequences are DFQATT and SNEGSKA (reference sequence). The CDR3 protein is CSARAPGRVGEKLFF. As DNA, the CDR3 is TGCAGTGCTAGAGCCCCGGGGAGGGTCGGGGAAAAACTGTTTTTT.

The chain recombines TRBV6-1 with TRBJ2-5, with 7 bases that match TRBD2. The CDR3 loop spans 13 amino acids. J gave up 5 bases and V 7 bases, and 7 bases lay outside the gene matches. The germline V gene has CDR1 MNHNS and CDR2 SASEGT. This CDR3 reads CASTQSGGETQYF. In DNA form, the CDR3 reads TGTGCCAGCACTCAGTCGGGGGGTGAGACCCAGTACTTC.

The J gene is TRBJ1-1, the V gene TRBV6-1; 7 bases fit TRBD1. J lost 3 bases, V lost 5 bases, and 3 bases had no gene match. There are 13 residues in the CDR3. Germline CDR1 MNHNS, CDR2 SASEGT. CDR3 sequence reads: CASSLTGDTEAFF. In DNA, the CDR3 is TGTGCCAGCAGTCTCACAGGGGACACTGAAGCTTTCTTT.

This clonotype turned up a few times. This chain joins TRBV15 and TRBJ1-1, with 8 bases aligning to TRBD1. J gave up 4 bases and V 1 base, and 2 bases lay outside the gene matches. Germline V gives CDR1 LNHNV, CDR2 YYDKDF (reference sequence). CDR3 size: 14 residues. The CDR3 coding sequence is TGTGCCACCAGCAGAGGGACAGGGACCACTGAAGCTTTCTTT. This gives the protein CATSRGTGTTEAFF.

This chain links TRBV7-8 with TRBJ1-3; no clear D gene. V dropped 1 base and J dropped 0 bases, with 13 bases sitting between them. CDR1 is SGHVS, CDR2 FQNEAQ, per germline. This CDR3 contains 17 residues. The CDR3 coding sequence is TGTGCCAGCAGCTTAGGGCCCCCAGCCATCTCTGGAAACACCATATATTTT. Its translation: CASSLGPPAISGNTIYF.

The chain couples TRBV7-8 to TRBJ2-6, with D hard to call. The CDR3 contains 17 residues. Trimming pared 0 bases from V and 1 base from J, leaving 10 bases between. Germline CDR1 and CDR2: SGHVS and FQNEAQ. CDR3 region: CASSLASAPSGANVLTF. The DNA of the CDR3 is TGTGCCAGCAGCTTAGCTTCGGCTCCGTCTGGGGCCAACGTCCTGACTTTC. The entire variable domain, with the rest obtained from reference TRBV7-8 and TRBJ2-6, is as follows: GAGVSQSPRYKVAKRGQDVALRCDPISGHVSLFWYQQALGQGPEFLTYFQNEAQLDKSGLPSDRFFAERPEGSVSTLKIQRTQQEDSAVYLCASSLASAPSGANVLTFGAGSRLTVL.

V and J are TRBV24-1 and TRBJ2-3; D not resolved. This CDR3 contains 11 residues. CDR1 and CDR2 from the germline V gene are KGHDR and SFDVKD. The germline V and J ends were trimmed by 1 base and 9 bases, with 4 bases remaining between them. The CDR3 DNA reads TGTGCCACCAGTGATTTTACAACGCAGTATTTT. Its translation is CATSDFTTQYF.

This clonotype was observed a handful of times. This sequence joins TRBV4-2 and TRBJ1-2; D is undetermined. V lost 0 bases, J lost 6 bases, and 17 bases lay in between. CDR3 length equals 16 residues. Germline CDR1 is LGHNA and CDR2 is YNFKEQ. CDR3 DNA: TGTGCCAGCAGCCAAGACCCCAGGTTCGGGGAGGATGGCTACACCTTC. As protein: CASSQDPRFGEDGYTF.

The rearrangement uses TRBV5-4 and TRBJ2-5; 8 positions match TRBD2. The CDR3 is 15 residues long. Germline V gene lookup returns CDR1 SGHNT and CDR2 YYREEE (reference sequence). The V and J ends lost 2 bases and 3 bases, in that order; junction bases with no gene match: 6. The CDR3 region is CASSFPGGPEETQYF. CDR3 in DNA: TGTGCCAGCAGCTTCCCGGGAGGGCCTGAAGAGACCCAGTACTTC.